This T cell receptor beta chain was documented in a study of T-cell memory formation after mild COVID-19. TCRdb analysed the 5' RACE reads with MiXCR anew, one entry per CDR3 protein. The data contain around 80,000 distinct CDR3 sequences, approximately 13% of them singletons. Study conclusions and caveats: Memory sampled before infection contained some responding clones, suggesting cross-reactive memory joined.

Deletions cut 3 bases from V and 0 bases from J, with 12 bases between. CDR1 MGHDK and CDR2 SYGVNS come from the germline V gene. CDR3 length: 15 amino acids. This clonotype was observed a few times. The antigen is not known. The receptor was derived from an adult woman who had mild COVID-19 (a few samples of this study predate the infection). Cell type and time point are not known. The sequencing input was PBMCs or a T cell subset sorted from them (not recorded which). This rearrangement joins TRBV25-1 to TRBJ2-7; D is undetermined. The CDR3 reads CASSDWAGNSYEQYF. The CDR3 nucleotides are TGTGCCAGCAGTGATTGGGCAGGAAACTCCTACGAGCAGTACTTC.